This T cell receptor (beta chain) was captured by sequencing in a study of CD8+ T cells in alopecia areata. CDR1 is SEHNR and CDR2 is FQNEAQ in the germline V gene (reference sequence). CDR3 size: 15 residues. Trimming cost V 5 bases and J 8 bases; bases outside gene matches: 6. Sequencing used cDNA as its template, made by extracting RNA and reverse transcribing it. TCRdb keeps only in-frame clones here, not all; method: immunoSEQ multiplex PCR. This table has about 100,000 clones, around 59% appearing once. Sequenced material: CD8+ T cells sorted from blood. The chain is built from TRBV7-9 and TRBJ1-6; 10 bases line up with TRBD1. The clonotype originates from a human donor in good health. CDR3 loop: CASSPRQGADSPLHF. Here the CDR3 DNA reads TGTGCCAGCAGCCCGAGACAGGGGGCCGATTCACCCCTCCACTTT. Together with reference TRBV7-9 and TRBJ1-6, the CDR3 gives the full variable domain: DTGVSQNPRHKITKRGQNVTFRCDPISEHNRLYWYRQTLGQGPEFLTYFQNEAQLEKSRLLSDRFSAERPKGSFSTLEIQRTEQGDSAMYLCASSPRQGADSPLHFGNGTRLTVT.